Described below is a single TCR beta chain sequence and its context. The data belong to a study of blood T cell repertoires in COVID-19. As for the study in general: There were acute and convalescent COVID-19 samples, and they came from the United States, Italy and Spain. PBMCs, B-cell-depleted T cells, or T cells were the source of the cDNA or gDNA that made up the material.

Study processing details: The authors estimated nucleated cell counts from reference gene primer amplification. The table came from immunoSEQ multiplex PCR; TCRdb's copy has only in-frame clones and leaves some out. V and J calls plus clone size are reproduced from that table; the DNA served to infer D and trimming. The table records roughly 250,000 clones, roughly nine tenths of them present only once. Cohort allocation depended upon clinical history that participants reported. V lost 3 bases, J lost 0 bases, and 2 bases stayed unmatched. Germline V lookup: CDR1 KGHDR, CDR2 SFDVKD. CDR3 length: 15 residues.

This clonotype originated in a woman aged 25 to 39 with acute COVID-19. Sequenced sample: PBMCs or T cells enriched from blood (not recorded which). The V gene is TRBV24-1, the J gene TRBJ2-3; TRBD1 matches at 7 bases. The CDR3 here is CATSDTGQSTDTQYF. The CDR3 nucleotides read TGTGCCACCAGTGATACGGGACAGAGCACAGATACGCAGTATTTT.